The 6 T cell receptor beta chains reported below all come from one sample, sequenced in a study of blood T cell repertoires in COVID-19. Here immunoSEQ multiplex PCR was the method, and the copy in TCRdb shows in-frame clones only, minus some. Of 92,000 or so clones listed, around 89% are singletons. Sequencing was done on a sample of peripheral blood. These receptors originate from a man in his sixties with acute or convalescent COVID-19.

The J gene is TRBJ2-3, the V gene TRBV5-8; the match to TRBD1 covers 8 bases. Germline V gives CDR1 SGHTS, CDR2 YDEGEE. V lost 4 bases to trimming and J lost 6 bases; unmatched junction nucleotides: 4. This CDR3 has 13 residues. This CDR3 is CASSRNRGDTQYF. Here the CDR3 DNA reads TGTGCCAGCAGCCGCAACAGGGGGGATACGCAGTATTTT.

A remark on this clone: The sample has other DNA sequences that encode this CDR3 too. J is TRBJ2-7 and V is TRBV18; D perhaps matches TRBD1 (6 bases). The CDR3 has 12 amino acids. CDR1 and CDR2 from the germline V gene are KGHSH and LQKENI. V lost 3 bases and J 3 bases, leaving 6 bases between the germline ends. The CDR3 loop is CASSPTGYEQYF. CDR3 bases: TGTGCCAGCTCACCGACAGGCTACGAGCAGTACTTC.

This chain connects TRBV19 to TRBJ1-5, with D possibly being TRBD1 (6 bases). Trimming stripped 4 bases from V and 5 bases from J, with 15 bases between. The germline V gene encodes CDR1 LNHDA and CDR2 SQIVND (reference sequence). This CDR3 is 15 amino acids long. CDR3 bases: TGTGCCAGTAGTAGACCAGGGGCCACATATCAGCCCCAGCATTTT. This sequence encodes CASSRPGATYQPQHF.

V and J are TRBV7-9 and TRBJ2-5, with a tentative D call TRBD2 (6 bases). Trimming removed 4 bases at V and 5 bases at J, with 17 bases between. The CDR3 is 15 residues long. CDR1 SEHNR and CDR2 FQNEAQ come from the germline V gene (reference sequence). The CDR3 nucleotides read TGTGCCAGCAGCTCTCCGGGAGATAGGGGTGAGACCCAGTACTTC. Translated: CASSSPGDRGETQYF.

The chain links TRBV5-4 to TRBJ2-5, with TRBD2 matching over 11 bases. The CDR3 extends over 16 amino acids. J gave up 1 base and V 4 bases, and 6 bases lay outside the gene matches. Germline CDR1 is SGHNT and CDR2 is YYREEE (reference sequence). CDR3 coding DNA: TGTGCCAGCAGCGCCCCTAGCGGGGGGTTCCAAGAGACCCAGTACTTC. Protein product: CASSAPSGGFQETQYF. The whole variable domain, filled in from reference TRBV5-4 and TRBJ2-5, reads ETGVTQSPTHLIKTRGQQVTLRCSSQSGHNTVSWYQQALGQGPQFIFQYYREEENGRGNFPPRFSGLQFPNYSSELNVNALELDDSALYLCASSAPSGGFQETQYFGPGTRLLVL.

This clone was seen a single time. The chain joins TRBV2 to TRBJ1-2; the D gene is possibly TRBD1 (6 bases). V lost 5 bases, J lost 2 bases, and 15 bases lay in between. The CDR3 extends over 15 amino acids. Germline loops: CDR1 SNHLY, CDR2 FYNNEI. The CDR3 nucleotides read TGTGCCAGCAGTCGGGACATCGGAATGAACTATGGCTACACCTTC. This codes for CASSRDIGMNYGYTF. Based on the CDR3 plus reference TRBV2 and TRBJ1-2, the full variable domain is EPEVTQTPSHQVTQMGQEVILRCVPISNHLYFYWYRQILGQKVEFLVSFYNNEISEKSEIFDDQFSVERPDGSNFTLKIRSTKLEDSAMYFCASSRDIGMNYGYTFGSGTRLTVV.